The rows below give T cell receptor beta chains drawn from one sample of a study of T cell changes during pregnancy in multiple sclerosis. TCRdb's copy holds only in-frame clones and misses some; the assay was immunoSEQ multiplex PCR. The sample yields approximately 70,000 clones, 92% seen once. The source material was peripheral blood, sampled in the second trimester of pregnancy. The receptors derive from a female donor in good health, enrolled as a control in a pregnancy study. Each CDR3 is given with its conserved first and last residue.

>15|TRBV29-1|TRBJ2-7
CSVGISGRMSNEQYF
>15|TRBV15|TRBJ1-1
CATSSEGQGNAEAFF
>16|TRBV9|TRBJ2-3
CASSVGSLAGTDTQYF
>16|TRBV6-1|TRBJ2-1
CASSGLWTSGFNEQFF
>14|TRBV9|TRBJ2-7
CASSTSGSNHEQYF
>11|TRBV20-1|TRBJ1-2
CSALKGEGYTF
>15|TRBV18|TRBJ2-1
CASSPDTFTDNEQFF
>18|TRBV7-2|TRBJ2-5
CASSTGTSGRARGETQYF
>10|TRBV20-1|TRBJ1-1
CSPSRGEAFF
>16|TRBV15|TRBJ1-3
CATSGSGTITGNTIYF
>14|TRBV6-6|TRBJ1-4
CASSSLSTNEKLFF
>15|TRBV11-3|TRBJ1-1
CASSLDGATRSEAFF
>16|TRBV6-6|TRBJ2-3
CASSPPSAEATDTQYF
>17|TRBV4-1|TRBJ2-1
CASSQARLAESYNEQFF
>15|TRBV6-4|TRBJ2-3
CASSDSSGGGDTQYF
>15|TRBV2|TRBJ2-1
CASSGRGGAYNEQFF
>14|TRBV30|TRBJ2-2
CASRGQANTGELFF
>17|TRBV29-1|TRBJ1-2
CSVEGRDRGENNYGYTF